These 24 T cell receptor beta chains share one sample of origin, sequenced in a study of T cells expressing NK-cell markers. With the 5' RACE reads reprocessed, TCRdb shows one record per CDR3 protein and no DNA. The table counts under 600,000 distinct CDR3 sequences; approximately 1.5% lies in the top ten. The source material was blood T cells: a sorted CD56 or NKG2C T cell subset, CD4+ or CD8+ T cells, or bulk PBMC T cells (not recorded which). These receptors were collected from a woman between 45 and 65 years old in good health.

J is TRBJ2-5 and V is TRBV10-3; TCRdb proposes TRBD2, but this gene call is untestable without DNA. Germline V lookup: CDR1 ENHRY, CDR2 SYGVKD. The CDR3 has 14 residues. The CDR3 region is CAIRSGVLSETQYF.

The rearrangement uses TRBV29-1 and TRBJ2-5; TCRdb lists TRBD2, though no DNA is available to test this call. This CDR3 comprises 14 residues. CDR1 and CDR2 from the germline V gene are SQVTM and ANQGSEA. The CDR3: CSVEEIASRETQYF.

The rearrangement uses TRBV6-5 and TRBJ1-1; TCRdb outputs TRBD1, but without DNA this stays unchecked. There are 13 residues in the CDR3. Germline lookup yields CDR1 MNHEY and CDR2 SVGAGI. The CDR3 is CASSYSPPTEAFF.

The chain is built from TRBV4-1 and TRBJ2-1; checking the TCRdb D call of TRBD1 is not possible without DNA. The length of the CDR3 is 16 residues. In germline, CDR1 is MGHRA, CDR2 YSYEKL. The CDR3 protein is CASSQVRGPTRNEQFF.

CDR3 amino acids: CSARPLAGRGTEAFF. The J gene is TRBJ1-1, the V gene TRBV20-1. The length of the CDR3 is 15 residues. Germline lookup yields CDR1 DFQATT and CDR2 SNEGSKA (reference sequence).

This chain links TRBV6-5 with TRBJ2-7. Per the germline V gene, CDR1 is MNHEY and CDR2 is SVGAGI. CDR3 size: 15 residues. CDR3 loop: CASSYSYLSSYEQYF.

V and J are TRBV28 and TRBJ2-5. This CDR3 is built from 13 residues. Germline lookup yields CDR1 MDHEN and CDR2 SYDVKM. CDR3 loop: CATKLRGTETQYF.

V usage is TRBV20-1 and J usage is TRBJ2-5; TCRdb proposes TRBD2, but this gene call is untestable without DNA. Germline assignment: CDR1 DFQATT and CDR2 SNEGSKA (reference sequence). CDR3 length: 17 residues. This CDR3 is CSAPDWRERQYQETQYF.

The CDR3 reads CASSPVSPNTGELFF. The V and J genes are TRBV12-3 or TRBV12-4 and TRBJ2-2. This CDR3 comprises 15 residues.

This chain links TRBV7-3 with TRBJ2-5; the D gene TCRdb calls, TRBD1, cannot be checked with no DNA. Germline lookup yields CDR1 SGHTA and CDR2 FQGTGA. CDR3 length: 14 amino acids. This CDR3 reads CASSLGPPPETQYF.

The V call is TRBV5-1, the J call TRBJ2-3; TCRdb designates TRBD2, a call that cannot be tested without DNA. This CDR3 is 16 amino acids long. Germline V gene sequence: CDR1 SGHRS, CDR2 YFSETQ. The CDR3 region is CASSLGTSFETDTQYF.

The V call is TRBV5-1, the J call TRBJ2-6; TCRdb selects TRBD1, and the lack of DNA leaves this call unchecked. Germline CDR1 and CDR2: SGHRS and YFSETQ. This CDR3 is built from 18 residues. The CDR3 loop reads CASSLGRTGDPGANVLTF.

The V and J genes are TRBV11-3 and TRBJ2-3; TCRdb picks TRBD2, but there is no DNA to check that call. The germline V gene encodes CDR1 SGHNT and CDR2 YENEEA. The CDR3 loop spans 17 amino acids. The CDR3: CASSQRTSGTVPDTQYF.

V usage is TRBV3-1 and J usage is TRBJ2-1. The CDR3 is 14 amino acids. Germline values: CDR1 LGHDT, CDR2 YNNKEL (reference sequence). The CDR3 region is CASSPLLRSDEQFF.

V is TRBV9 and J is TRBJ2-1. The germline V gene encodes CDR1 SGDLS and CDR2 YYNGEE. The CDR3 runs 17 residues. CDR3 protein: CASSVEPFTISYNEQFF.

This sequence joins TRBV30 and TRBJ2-6; TCRdb's D gene call, TRBD2, goes unchecked for lack of DNA. CDR1 is GTSNPN and CDR2 is SVGIG in the germline V gene (reference sequence). This CDR3 is built from 17 residues. Here the CDR3 reads CAWGPFGARIGANVLTF.

The chain links TRBV12-3 or TRBV12-4 to TRBJ1-4; TCRdb's D call of TRBD1 is untestable without DNA. The CDR3 totals 16 residues. The chain's CDR3 is CASSLGASATNEKLFF.

The rearrangement links TRBV2 to TRBJ2-5; the D gene TCRdb calls, TRBD1, cannot be checked with no DNA. Germline assignment: CDR1 SNHLY and CDR2 FYNNEI. This CDR3 has 13 amino acids. This chain's CDR3 is CASSADREETQYF.

J is TRBJ2-7 and V is TRBV7-2; TCRdb reports TRBD1, a call that lacks DNA to check it against. The germline gives CDR1 SGHTA, CDR2 FQGNSA. There are 14 residues in the CDR3. The CDR3 reads CASSSGTEFYEQYF.

The V call is TRBV21-1, the J call TRBJ1-4. TRBV21-1 is designated a pseudogene. The CDR3 sequence is 17 residues long. The CDR3 sequence is CASSLKGGDATNEKLFF.

The V gene is TRBV29-1, the J gene TRBJ1-1; TCRdb selects TRBD1, and the lack of DNA leaves this call unchecked. Per germline, CDR1 SQVTM and CDR2 ANQGSEA. The CDR3 consists of 13 residues. CDR3 region: CSVGQQGNTEAFF. Drawing the rest from reference TRBV29-1 and TRBJ1-1, the complete variable domain is SAVISQKPSRDICQRGTSLTIQCQVDSQVTMMFWYRQQPGQSLTLIATANQGSEATYESGFVIDKFPISRPNLTFSTLTVSNMSPEDSSIYLCSVGQQGNTEAFFGQGTRLTVV.

The J gene is TRBJ2-1, the V gene TRBV29-1; absent DNA, TCRdb's TRBD2 call cannot be checked. Germline CDR1 and CDR2: SQVTM and ANQGSEA. This CDR3 region has 13 residues. CDR3 in amino acids: CSSAGRFYNEQFF.

The chain has TRBV3-1 and TRBJ2-1. Germline V lookup: CDR1 LGHDT, CDR2 YNNKEL (reference sequence). The CDR3 sequence is 16 residues long. CDR3 residues: CASSQVWRSRVNEQFF.

The chain joins TRBV4-1 to TRBJ2-5; TCRdb selects TRBD2, and the lack of DNA leaves this call unchecked. Germline V lookup: CDR1 MGHRA, CDR2 YSYEKL. The CDR3 is made up of 17 amino acids. The CDR3 here is CASSQGLIRTTLQTQYF.